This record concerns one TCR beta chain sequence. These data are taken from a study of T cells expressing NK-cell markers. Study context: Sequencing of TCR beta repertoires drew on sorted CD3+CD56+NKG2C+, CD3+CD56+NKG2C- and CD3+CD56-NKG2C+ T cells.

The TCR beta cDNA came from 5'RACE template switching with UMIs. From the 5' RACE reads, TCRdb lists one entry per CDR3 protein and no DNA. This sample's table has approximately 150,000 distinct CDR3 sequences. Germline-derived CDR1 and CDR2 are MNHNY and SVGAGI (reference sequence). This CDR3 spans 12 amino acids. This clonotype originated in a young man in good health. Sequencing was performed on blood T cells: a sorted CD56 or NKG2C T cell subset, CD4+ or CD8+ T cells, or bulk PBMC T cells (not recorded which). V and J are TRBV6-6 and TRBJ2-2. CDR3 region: CASSYTAGELFF.